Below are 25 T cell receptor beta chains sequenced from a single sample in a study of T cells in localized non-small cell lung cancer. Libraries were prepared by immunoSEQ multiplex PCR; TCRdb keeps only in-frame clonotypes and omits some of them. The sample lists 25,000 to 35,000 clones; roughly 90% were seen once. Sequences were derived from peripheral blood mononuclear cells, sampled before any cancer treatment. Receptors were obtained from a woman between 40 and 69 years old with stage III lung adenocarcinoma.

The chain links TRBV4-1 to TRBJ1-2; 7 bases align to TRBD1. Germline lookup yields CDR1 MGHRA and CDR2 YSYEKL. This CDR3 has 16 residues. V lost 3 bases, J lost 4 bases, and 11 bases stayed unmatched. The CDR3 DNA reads TGCGCCAGCAGCCATCTCCCGGGACAGTCGGCCTATGGCTACACCTTC. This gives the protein CASSHLPGQSAYGYTF.

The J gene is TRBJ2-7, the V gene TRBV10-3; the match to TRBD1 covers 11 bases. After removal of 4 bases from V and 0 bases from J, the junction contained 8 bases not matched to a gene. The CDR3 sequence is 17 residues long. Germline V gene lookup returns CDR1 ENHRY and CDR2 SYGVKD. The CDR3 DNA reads TGTGCCATCAGTGCCCCGTCCGGGACAGGGGGCTCCTACGAGCAGTACTTC. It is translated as CAISAPSGTGGSYEQYF.

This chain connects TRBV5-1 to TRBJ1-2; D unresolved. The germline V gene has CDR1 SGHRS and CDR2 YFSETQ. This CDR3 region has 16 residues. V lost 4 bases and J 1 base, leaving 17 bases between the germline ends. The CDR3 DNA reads TGCGCCAGCAGCGTCGCACCTCCTCCTGGTAACTATGGCTACACCTTC. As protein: CASSVAPPPGNYGYTF.

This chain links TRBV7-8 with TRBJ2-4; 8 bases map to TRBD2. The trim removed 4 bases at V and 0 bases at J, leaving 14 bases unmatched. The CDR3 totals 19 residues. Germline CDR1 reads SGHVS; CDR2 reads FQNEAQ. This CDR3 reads CASSSRSVAGIRAKNIQYF. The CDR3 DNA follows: TGTGCCAGCAGCTCACGGTCGGTAGCGGGAATCCGAGCCAAAAACATTCAGTACTTC.

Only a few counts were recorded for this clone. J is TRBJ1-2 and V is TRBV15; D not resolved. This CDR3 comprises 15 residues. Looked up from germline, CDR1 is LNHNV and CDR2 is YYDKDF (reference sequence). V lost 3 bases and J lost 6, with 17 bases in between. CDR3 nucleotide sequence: TGTGCCACCAGCAGGGCTGAGAGCATAAGGGATGGCTACACCTTC. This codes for CATSRAESIRDGYTF.

For the CDR3, the DNA is TGTGCCAGCAGCTACATACGAGGCACTGAAGCTTTCTTT. This gives the protein CASSYIRGTEAFF. The chain carries TRBV7-3 and TRBJ1-1; no clear D gene. In germline, CDR1 is SGHTA, CDR2 FQGTGA. The V end was cut by 4 bases, the J end by 4 bases, with 10 bases between. The CDR3 has 13 amino acids.

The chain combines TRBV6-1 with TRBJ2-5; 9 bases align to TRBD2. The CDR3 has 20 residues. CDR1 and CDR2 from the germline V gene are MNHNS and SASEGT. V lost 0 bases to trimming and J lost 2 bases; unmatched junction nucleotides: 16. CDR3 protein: CASSEAIWGSGSRSQETQYF. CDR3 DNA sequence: TGTGCCAGCAGTGAAGCGATATGGGGTAGCGGGAGTAGGAGTCAAGAGACCCAGTACTTC.

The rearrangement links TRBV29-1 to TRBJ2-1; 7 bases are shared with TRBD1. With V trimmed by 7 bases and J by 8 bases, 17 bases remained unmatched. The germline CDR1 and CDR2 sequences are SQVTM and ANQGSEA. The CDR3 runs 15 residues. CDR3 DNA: TGCAGCGCAGCGTGGGTGGTCAGGGGGTATTATGAGCAGTTCTTC. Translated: CSAAWVVRGYYEQFF.

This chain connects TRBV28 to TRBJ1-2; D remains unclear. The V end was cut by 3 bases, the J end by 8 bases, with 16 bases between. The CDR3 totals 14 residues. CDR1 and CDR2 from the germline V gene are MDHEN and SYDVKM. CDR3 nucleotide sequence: TGTGCCAGCAGTTTTAGCGACACCCGGCGGGGCTACACCTTC. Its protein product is CASSFSDTRRGYTF.

The CDR3 DNA follows: TGTGCCAGCAGGCAGGGTGGGTACACTGAAGCTTTCTTT. Translated: CASRQGGYTEAFF. The chain carries TRBV27 and TRBJ1-1; D perhaps matches TRBD1 (5 bases). CDR3 length equals 13 residues. CDR1 is MNHEY and CDR2 is SMNVEV in the germline V gene (reference sequence). V was cut by 6 bases and J by 3 bases, with 11 bases left in between.

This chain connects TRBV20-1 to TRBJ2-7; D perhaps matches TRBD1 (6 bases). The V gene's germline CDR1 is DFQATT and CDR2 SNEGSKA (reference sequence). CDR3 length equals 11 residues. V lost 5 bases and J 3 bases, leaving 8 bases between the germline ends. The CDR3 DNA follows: TGCAGTGCTCTGGACAGCTACGAGCAGTACTTC. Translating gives CSALDSYEQYF.

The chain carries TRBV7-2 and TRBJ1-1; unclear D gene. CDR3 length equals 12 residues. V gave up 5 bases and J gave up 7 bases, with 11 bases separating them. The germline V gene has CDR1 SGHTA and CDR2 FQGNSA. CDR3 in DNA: TGTGCCAGCAGCCACCCCCGGGGTGAAGCTTTCTTT. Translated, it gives CASSHPRGEAFF.

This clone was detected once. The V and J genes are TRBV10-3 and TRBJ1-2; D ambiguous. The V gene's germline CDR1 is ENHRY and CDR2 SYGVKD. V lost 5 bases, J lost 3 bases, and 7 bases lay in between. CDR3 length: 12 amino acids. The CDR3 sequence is CAISTDYYGYTF. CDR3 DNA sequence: TGTGCCATCAGTACGGACTACTATGGCTACACCTTC.

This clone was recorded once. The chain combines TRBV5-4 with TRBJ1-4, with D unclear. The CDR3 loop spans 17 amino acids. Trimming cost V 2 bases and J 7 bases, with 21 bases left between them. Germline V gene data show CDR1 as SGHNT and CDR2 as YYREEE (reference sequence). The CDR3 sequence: CASSLASGTAVGEKLFF. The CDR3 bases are TGTGCCAGCAGCTTAGCGTCCGGCACGGCCGTCGGTGAAAAACTGTTTTTT.

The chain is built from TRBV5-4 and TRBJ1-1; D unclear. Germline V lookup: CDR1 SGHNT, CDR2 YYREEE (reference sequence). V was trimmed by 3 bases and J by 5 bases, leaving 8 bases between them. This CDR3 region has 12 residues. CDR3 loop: CASSSTGTEAFF. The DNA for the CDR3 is TGTGCCAGCAGCTCCACCGGGACTGAAGCTTTCTTT. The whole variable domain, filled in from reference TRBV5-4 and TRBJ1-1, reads ETGVTQSPTHLIKTRGQQVTLRCSSQSGHNTVSWYQQALGQGPQFIFQYYREEENGRGNFPPRFSGLQFPNYSSELNVNALELDDSALYLCASSSTGTEAFFGQGTRLTVV.

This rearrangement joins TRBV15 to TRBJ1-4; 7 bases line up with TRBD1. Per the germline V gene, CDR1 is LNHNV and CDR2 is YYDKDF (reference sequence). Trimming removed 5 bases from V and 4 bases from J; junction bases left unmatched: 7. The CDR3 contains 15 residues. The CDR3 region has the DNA TGTGCCACCAGCGGCTGGGACAGAGTTAATGAAAAACTGTTTTTT. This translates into CATSGWDRVNEKLFF.

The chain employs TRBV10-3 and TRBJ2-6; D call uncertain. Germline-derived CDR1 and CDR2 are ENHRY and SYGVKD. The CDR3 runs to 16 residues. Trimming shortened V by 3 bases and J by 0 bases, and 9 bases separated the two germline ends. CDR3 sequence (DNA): TGTGCCATCAGTGAACCAACAGTCTCTGGGGCCAACGTCCTGACTTTC. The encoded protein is CAISEPTVSGANVLTF.

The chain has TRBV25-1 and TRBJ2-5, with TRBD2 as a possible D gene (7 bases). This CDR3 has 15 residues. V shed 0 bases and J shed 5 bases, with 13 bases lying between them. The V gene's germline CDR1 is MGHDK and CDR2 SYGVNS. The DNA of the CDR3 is TGTGCCAGCAGTGAATATAGGGGGGGCCGGGAGACCCAGTACTTC. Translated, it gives CASSEYRGGRETQYF.

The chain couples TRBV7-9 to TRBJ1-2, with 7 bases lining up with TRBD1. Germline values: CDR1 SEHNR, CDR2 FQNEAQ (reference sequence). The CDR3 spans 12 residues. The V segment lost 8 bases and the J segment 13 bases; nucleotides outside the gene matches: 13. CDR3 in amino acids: CASLPLGGTVTF. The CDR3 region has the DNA TGTGCCAGCCTCCCACTCGGGGGGACAGTCACCTTC.

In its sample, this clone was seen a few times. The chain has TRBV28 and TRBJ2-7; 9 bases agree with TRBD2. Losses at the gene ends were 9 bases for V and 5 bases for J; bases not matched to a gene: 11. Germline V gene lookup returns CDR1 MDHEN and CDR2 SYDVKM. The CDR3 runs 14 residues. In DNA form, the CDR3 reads TGTGCCAGTCACCCGGGCGGGAGGGCCGACGAGCAGTACTTC. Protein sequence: CASHPGGRADEQYF.

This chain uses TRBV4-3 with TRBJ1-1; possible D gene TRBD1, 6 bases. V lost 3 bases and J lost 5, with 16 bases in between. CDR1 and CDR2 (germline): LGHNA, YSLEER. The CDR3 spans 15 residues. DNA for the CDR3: TGCGCCAGCAGCCACCCGACAGGAGTGGGAACTGAAGCTTTCTTT. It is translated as CASSHPTGVGTEAFF.

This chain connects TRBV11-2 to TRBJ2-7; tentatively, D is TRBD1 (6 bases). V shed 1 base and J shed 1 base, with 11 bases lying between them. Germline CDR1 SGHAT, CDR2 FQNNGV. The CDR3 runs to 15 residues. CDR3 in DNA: TGTGCCAGCAGCTTAGGTGGGGGCCTTTCCTACGAGCAGTACTTC. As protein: CASSLGGGLSYEQYF. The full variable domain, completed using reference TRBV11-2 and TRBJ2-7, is EAGVAQSPRYKIIEKRQSVAFWCNPISGHATLYWYQQILGQGPKLLIQFQNNGVVDDSQLPKDRFSAERLKGVDSTLKIQPAKLEDSAVYLCASSLGGGLSYEQYFGPGTRLTVT.

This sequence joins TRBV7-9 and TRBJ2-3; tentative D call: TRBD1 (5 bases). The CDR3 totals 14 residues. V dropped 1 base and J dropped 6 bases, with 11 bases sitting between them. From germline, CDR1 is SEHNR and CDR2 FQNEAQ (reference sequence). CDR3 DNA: TGTGCCAGCAGCTTAGAGTCCAGGGTGGATACGCAGTATTTT. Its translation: CASSLESRVDTQYF.

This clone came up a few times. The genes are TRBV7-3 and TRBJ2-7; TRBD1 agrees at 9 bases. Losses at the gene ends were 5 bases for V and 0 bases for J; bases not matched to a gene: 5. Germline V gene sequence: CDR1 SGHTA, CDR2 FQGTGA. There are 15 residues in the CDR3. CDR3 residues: CASSTGTGSSYEQYF. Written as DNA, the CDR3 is TGTGCCAGCAGCACCGGGACAGGGAGCTCCTACGAGCAGTACTTC.

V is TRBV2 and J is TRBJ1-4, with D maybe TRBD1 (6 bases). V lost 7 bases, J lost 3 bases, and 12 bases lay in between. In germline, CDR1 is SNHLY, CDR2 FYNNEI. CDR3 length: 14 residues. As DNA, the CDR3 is TGTGCCAGCAAGGGCAGGGGAGCTAATGAAAAACTGTTTTTT. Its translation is CASKGRGANEKLFF. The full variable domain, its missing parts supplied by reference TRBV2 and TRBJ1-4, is EPEVTQTPSHQVTQMGQEVILRCVPISNHLYFYWYRQILGQKVEFLVSFYNNEISEKSEIFDDQFSVERPDGSNFTLKIRSTKLEDSAMYFCASKGRGANEKLFFGSGTQLSVL.